This TCR beta chain was sequenced for a study of T-cell reconstitution after alpha-beta-depleted transplantation in children. This clonotype is classed as medium-sized. Unique molecular identifiers featured in how the TCRbeta library was prepared. Each CDR3 protein is one row after TCRdb ran MiXCR on the PCR reads. The data show about 500,000 distinct CDR3 sequences, about 33% seen once. The CDR3 runs to 13 residues. V gave up 4 bases and J gave up 4 bases, with 13 bases separating them. Germline CDR1 reads DFQATT; CDR2 reads SNEGSKA (reference sequence). The chain uses TRBV20-1 and TRBJ1-1; D possibly corresponds to TRBD1 (6 bases). The TCR sequence derives from a human donor who donated a stem cell graft to a child with aplastic anemia. Here the sequenced sample was PBMCs from the stem cell graft donor, taken from the stem cell graft. The CDR3 loop reads CSAIIGGITEAFF. DNA for the CDR3: TGCAGTGCTATAATAGGGGGGATCACTGAAGCTTTCTTT.